These T cell receptor beta chains were read from a single sample in a study of T cells after yellow fever vaccination. TCRdb re-analysed the 5' RACE reads in MiXCR, keeping a single row per CDR3 protein. The table includes about 300,000 distinct CDR3 sequences, about 6.6% detected once. The material was PBMCs, obtained roughly seven weeks after the first yellow fever vaccination. The receptor set was obtained from a man in his late teens or twenties who received the YFV17D yellow fever vaccine. CDR3s include the opening cysteine and the closing phenylalanine or tryptophan. D genes are given only for firm matches. Size tells how often a clone was seen (once, few, many) or the class of an expanded clone, and some rows leave it out.

clone_size	v_call	j_call	d_call	cdr3_nt	cdr3_aa
-	TRBV7-2	TRBJ1-1	-	TGTGCCAGCAGCTTATTAAGGGGTGGTGAAGCTTTCTTT	CASSLLRGGEAFF
few	TRBV5-1	TRBJ2-2	-	TGCGCCAGCAGCTTTAGGCCAGGTCAGACCACCGGGGAGCTGTTTTTT	CASSFRPGQTTGELFF
few	TRBV7-2	TRBJ2-7	-	TGTGCCAGCAGCTTAGCGCGTAGCTACTCCTACGAGCAGTACTTC	CASSLARSYSYEQYF
many	TRBV5-1	TRBJ1-1	TRBD1	TGTGCCAGCAGCTTTACAGGGGGGAACACTGAAGCTTTCTTT	CASSFTGGNTEAFF
many	TRBV28	TRBJ1-2	-	TGTGCCAGCAGTGAGGGGACCGGTGGCTATGGCTACACCTTC	CASSEGTGGYGYTF
-	TRBV14	TRBJ2-5	TRBD1	TGTGCCAGCAGCCAAGAAAAGGGGACAGTACGAGAGACCCAGTACTTC	CASSQEKGTVRETQYF
-	TRBV15	TRBJ2-3	TRBD2	TGTGCCACCAGCAGAGATCGGCTAGCGGGGGTTTATACGCAGTATTTT	CATSRDRLAGVYTQYF
-	TRBV20-1	TRBJ1-4	-	TGCAGTGCGCCTCCGGAGGGGCGGGTGGAAAAACTGTTTTTT	CSAPPEGRVEKLFF
few	TRBV6-5	TRBJ2-5	TRBD2	TGTGCCAGCAGTTCCTCGGGAGGAGCGGGGGAGACCCAGTACTTC	CASSSSGGAGETQYF
few	TRBV5-1	TRBJ2-2	TRBD1	TGCGCCAGCAGCAGAACGGGACAGATGAACACCGGGGAGCTGTTTTTT	CASSRTGQMNTGELFF
many	TRBV6-1	TRBJ2-5	-	TGTGCCAGCACCCGAGGGGAGCAAGAGACCCAGTACTTC	CASTRGEQETQYF
many	TRBV7-2	TRBJ2-4	-	TGTGCCAGCAGTTTTGGGGGGACCGCGGACATTCAGTACTTC	CASSFGGTADIQYF
few	TRBV9	TRBJ2-5	TRBD1	TGTGCCAGCAGCGCGACAGGGGTGTGGGAGACCCAGTACTTC	CASSATGVWETQYF
many	TRBV7-9	TRBJ2-2	-	TGTGCCAGCAGCGCCCAGTTATCGGGGACCGGGGAGCTGTTTTTT	CASSAQLSGTGELFF
-	TRBV5-4	TRBJ1-5	-	TGTGCCAGCAGCTCCGACAGAGGTCACAATCAGCCCCAGCATTTT	CASSSDRGHNQPQHF
-	TRBV14	TRBJ2-3	TRBD1	TGTGCCAGCAGCCAATACGACAGGGCTACGCAGTATTTT	CASSQYDRATQYF
few	TRBV27	TRBJ2-3	-	TGTGCCAGCAGTAGCCCCCGGACTGGCACAGATACGCAGTATTTT	CASSSPRTGTDTQYF
-	TRBV7-2	TRBJ1-2	-	TGTGCCAGCAGCTCCGGGGGGGTGAGGTATGGCTACACCTTC	CASSSGGVRYGYTF
-	TRBV7-9	TRBJ2-5	-	TGTGCCAGCAGCTTAGCGGCAGGGGTACAAGAGACCCAGTACTTC	CASSLAAGVQETQYF
-	TRBV14	TRBJ1-2	TRBD1	TGTGCCAGCAGCCAAGGCCCACAGGGGGAGGCATATGGCTACACCTTC	CASSQGPQGEAYGYTF
few	TRBV20-1	TRBJ1-5	-	TGCAGTGCTAGTGGAGGGCGTCAGCCCCAGCATTTT	CSASGGRQPQHF
many	TRBV7-2	TRBJ2-2	-	TGTGCCAGCAGCCGGATGGGGGCCGGGGAGCTGTTTTTT	CASSRMGAGELFF
-	TRBV5-5	TRBJ1-5	TRBD1	TGTGCCAGCAGAGCTCATGGGACAGGTCTCAATCAGCCCCAGCATTTT	CASRAHGTGLNQPQHF
many	TRBV20-1	TRBJ2-2	-	TGCAGTGCTAGAGCCGATAGACGTAACACCGGGGAGCTGTTTTTT	CSARADRRNTGELFF
few	TRBV12-3/TRBV12-4	TRBJ1-5	TRBD1	TGTGCCAGCAGTGCTGAAGGCGGGACAGCTTTTAATCAGCCCCAGCATTTT	CASSAEGGTAFNQPQHF
-	TRBV14	TRBJ2-1	-	TGTGCCAGCAGCCAGAAAGTGGGAGGATACAATGAGCAGTTCTTC	CASSQKVGGYNEQFF
many	TRBV5-1	TRBJ1-4	-	TGCGCCAGCAGCTTGGGGGAGAATGAAAAACTGTTTTTT	CASSLGENEKLFF
-	TRBV11-2	TRBJ2-2	-	TGTGCCAGCAGCTTATATGGGGGGGCCGGAGCGAACACCGGGGAGCTGTTTTTT	CASSLYGGAGANTGELFF
-	TRBV11-2	TRBJ2-5	-	TGTGCCAGCAGCCGCCCTCGAGAGACCCAGTACTTC	CASSRPRETQYF
-	TRBV11-1	TRBJ1-1	-	TGTGCCAGCAGCTTATCCAGCTTTCAGAACACTGAAGCTTTCTTT	CASSLSSFQNTEAFF
many	TRBV7-2	TRBJ1-1	-	TGTGCCAGCAGCCCGTCAGGGTGGGACACTGAAGCTTTCTTT	CASSPSGWDTEAFF
few	TRBV12-3/TRBV12-4	TRBJ2-7	-	TGTGCCAGCAGTTTAACGAGGGGGTTACTAGCCTACGAGCAGTACTTC	CASSLTRGLLAYEQYF
few	TRBV12-3/TRBV12-4	TRBJ1-5	-	TGTGCCAGCAGCCGTCGACAACAGCCCCAGCATTTT	CASSRRQQPQHF
few	TRBV5-5	TRBJ1-5	-	TGTGCCAGCAGCTTGATAGGCCCCAATCAGCCCCAGCATTTT	CASSLIGPNQPQHF
many	TRBV7-9	TRBJ2-7	-	TGTGCCAGCTCCCCCCGCAGGGGCTACGAGCAGTACTTC	CASSPRRGYEQYF
many	TRBV5-1	TRBJ2-2	-	TGCGCCAGCAGGATGAACACCGGGGAGCTGTTTTTT	CASRMNTGELFF
-	TRBV12-3/TRBV12-4	TRBJ2-3	TRBD2	TGTGCCAGCAGTTTAAGGCTAGCGGGCCCCACAGATACGCAGTATTTT	CASSLRLAGPTDTQYF
many	TRBV6-5	TRBJ1-2	TRBD1	TGTGCCAGCAGTTTGGGACAGGCCTTTGAAGGCTACACCTTC	CASSLGQAFEGYTF
-	TRBV5-1	TRBJ1-1	TRBD1	TGCGCCAGCAGCCACAGGGGGCTGTCTGAAGCTTTCTTT	CASSHRGLSEAFF
few	TRBV27	TRBJ2-5	-	TGTGCCAGCAGTTTTCGTGGGTTTCAAGAGACCCAGTACTTC	CASSFRGFQETQYF
-	TRBV11-2	TRBJ2-6	-	TGTGCCAGTCATAAGGTCTCTGGGGCCAACGTCCTGACTTTC	CASHKVSGANVLTF
-	TRBV12-3/TRBV12-4	TRBJ2-4	TRBD1	TGTGCCAGCAGCCCCCGGACAGGGATAAACATTCAGTACTTC	CASSPRTGINIQYF
-	TRBV5-1	TRBJ2-2	TRBD2	TGCGCCAGCACCTCAGGACTAGCGGGGGCCACCGGGGAGCTGTTTTTT	CASTSGLAGATGELFF
few	TRBV20-1	TRBJ1-1	TRBD1	TGCAGTGCCCACCCCCGACAGGGAGGAACTGAAGCTTTCTTT	CSAHPRQGGTEAFF
-	TRBV12-3/TRBV12-4	TRBJ2-5	-	TGTGCCAGCAGTCTGGACAGACTTGAAGAGACCCAGTACTTC	CASSLDRLEETQYF
many	TRBV10-3	TRBJ2-2	-	TGTGCCATCAGACCTGGAAGCGACACCGGGGAGCTGTTTTTT	CAIRPGSDTGELFF